This TCR beta chain originates from a study of CD8 T cells in ankylosing spondylitis. TCRdb processed the 5' RACE reads anew with MiXCR; each CDR3 protein has one entry. The repertoire includes roughly 100,000 distinct CDR3 sequences, less than 25% of them detected once, and approximately 13% sits in the top ten. This clonotype was counted many times. Its antigen is undetermined. General study results and limits: Roughly eight highly homologous variants made up a TCR beta motif that seemed to typify ankylosing spondylitis blood. Within peripheral blood, clones linked to disease were CD8+ and relatively rare.

V lost 8 bases and J lost 2, with 12 bases in between. The germline gives CDR1 MGHRA, CDR2 YSYEKL. The CDR3 runs 14 residues. This TCR came from a male donor with ankylosing spondylitis. Material: synovial fluid, either unsorted or a sorted T cell fraction (not recorded which). V usage is TRBV4-1 and J usage is TRBJ2-2; D may be TRBD2 (6 bases). The CDR3 DNA reads TGCGCCAGCGAGGTAGCGGAAAACACCGGGGAGCTGTTTTTT. Its protein product is CASEVAENTGELFF.